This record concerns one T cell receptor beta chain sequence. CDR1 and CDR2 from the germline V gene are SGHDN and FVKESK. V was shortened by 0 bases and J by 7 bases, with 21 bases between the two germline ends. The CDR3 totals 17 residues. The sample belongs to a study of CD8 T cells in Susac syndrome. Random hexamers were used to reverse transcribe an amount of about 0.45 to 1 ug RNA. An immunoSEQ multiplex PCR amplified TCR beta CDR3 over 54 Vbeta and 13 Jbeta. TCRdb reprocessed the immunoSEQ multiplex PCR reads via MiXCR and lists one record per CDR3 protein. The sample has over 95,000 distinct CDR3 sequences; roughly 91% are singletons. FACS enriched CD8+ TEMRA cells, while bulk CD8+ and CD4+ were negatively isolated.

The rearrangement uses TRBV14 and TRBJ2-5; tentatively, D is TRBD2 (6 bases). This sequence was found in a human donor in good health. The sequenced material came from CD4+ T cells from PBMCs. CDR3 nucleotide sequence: TGTGCCAGCAGCCAAGATCTAGCTAGCGCGCCCTACGGGACCCAGTACTTC. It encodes CASSQDLASAPYGTQYF.